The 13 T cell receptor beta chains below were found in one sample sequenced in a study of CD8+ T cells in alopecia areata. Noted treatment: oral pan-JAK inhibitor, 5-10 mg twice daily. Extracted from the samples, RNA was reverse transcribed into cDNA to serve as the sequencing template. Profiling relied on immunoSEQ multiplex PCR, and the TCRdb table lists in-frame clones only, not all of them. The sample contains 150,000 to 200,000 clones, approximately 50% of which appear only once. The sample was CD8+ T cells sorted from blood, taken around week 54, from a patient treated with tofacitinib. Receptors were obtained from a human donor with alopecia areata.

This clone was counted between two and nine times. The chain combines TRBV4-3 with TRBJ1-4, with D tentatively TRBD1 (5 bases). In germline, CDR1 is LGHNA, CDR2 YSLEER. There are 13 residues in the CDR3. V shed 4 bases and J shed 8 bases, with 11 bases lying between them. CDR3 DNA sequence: TGCGCCAGCAGCCCAGGGAGGCACGAAAAACTGTTTTTT. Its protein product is CASSPGRHEKLFF.

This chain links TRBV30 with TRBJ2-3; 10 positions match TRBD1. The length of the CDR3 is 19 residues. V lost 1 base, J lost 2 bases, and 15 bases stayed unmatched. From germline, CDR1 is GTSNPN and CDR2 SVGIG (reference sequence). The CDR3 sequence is CAWSEIWLGTGVFTDTQYF. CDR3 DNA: TGTGCCTGGAGTGAAATTTGGTTAGGGACAGGGGTCTTCACAGATACGCAGTATTTT.

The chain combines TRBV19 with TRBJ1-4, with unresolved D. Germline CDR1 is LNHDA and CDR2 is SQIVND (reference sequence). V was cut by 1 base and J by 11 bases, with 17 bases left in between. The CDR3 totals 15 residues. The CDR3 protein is CASSIVIKDGWKLFF. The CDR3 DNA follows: TGTGCCAGTAGTATAGTAATCAAGGATGGGTGGAAACTGTTTTTT.

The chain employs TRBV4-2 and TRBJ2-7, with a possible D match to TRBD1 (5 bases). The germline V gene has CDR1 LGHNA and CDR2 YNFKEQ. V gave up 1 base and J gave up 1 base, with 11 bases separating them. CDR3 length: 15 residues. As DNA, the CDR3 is TGTGCCAGCAGCCAAGGCCGAGACAGTTCCTACGAGCAGTACTTC. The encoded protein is CASSQGRDSSYEQYF.

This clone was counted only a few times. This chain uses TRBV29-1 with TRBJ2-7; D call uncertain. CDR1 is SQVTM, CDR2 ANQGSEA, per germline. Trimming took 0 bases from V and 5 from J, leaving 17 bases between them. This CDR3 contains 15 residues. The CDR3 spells CSVEDASKGAHEQYF. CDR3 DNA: TGCAGCGTTGAAGATGCCTCGAAGGGCGCCCACGAGCAGTACTTC.

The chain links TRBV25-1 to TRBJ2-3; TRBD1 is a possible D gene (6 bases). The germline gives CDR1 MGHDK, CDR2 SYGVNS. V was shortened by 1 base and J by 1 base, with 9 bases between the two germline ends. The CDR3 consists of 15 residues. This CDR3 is CASSEFRGGTDTQYF. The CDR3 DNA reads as TGTGCCAGCAGTGAATTCAGGGGTGGCACAGATACGCAGTATTTT.

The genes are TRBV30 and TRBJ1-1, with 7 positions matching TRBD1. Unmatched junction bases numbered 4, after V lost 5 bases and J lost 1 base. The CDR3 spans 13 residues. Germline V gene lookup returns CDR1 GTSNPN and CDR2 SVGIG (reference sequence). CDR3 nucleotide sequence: TGTGCCTGGGGTGGACAGGCGAACACTGAAGCTTTCTTT. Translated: CAWGGQANTEAFF.

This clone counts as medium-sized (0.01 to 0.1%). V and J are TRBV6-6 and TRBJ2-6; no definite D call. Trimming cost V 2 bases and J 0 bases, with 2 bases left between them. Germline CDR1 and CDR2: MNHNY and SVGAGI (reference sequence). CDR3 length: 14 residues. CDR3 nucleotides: TGTGCCAGCAGTTACAACTCTGGGGCCAACGTCCTGACTTTC. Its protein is CASSYNSGANVLTF.

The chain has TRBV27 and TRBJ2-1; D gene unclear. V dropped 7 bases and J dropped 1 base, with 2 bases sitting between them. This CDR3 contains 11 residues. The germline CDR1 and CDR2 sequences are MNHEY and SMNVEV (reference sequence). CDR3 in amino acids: CASKSYNEQFF. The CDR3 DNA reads TGTGCCAGCAAGTCCTACAATGAGCAGTTCTTC.

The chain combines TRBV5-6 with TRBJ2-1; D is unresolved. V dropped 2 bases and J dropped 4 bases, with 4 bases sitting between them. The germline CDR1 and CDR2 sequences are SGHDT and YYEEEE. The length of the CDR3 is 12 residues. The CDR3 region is CASSFLYNEQFF. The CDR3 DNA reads TGTGCCAGCAGCTTTCTATACAATGAGCAGTTCTTC.

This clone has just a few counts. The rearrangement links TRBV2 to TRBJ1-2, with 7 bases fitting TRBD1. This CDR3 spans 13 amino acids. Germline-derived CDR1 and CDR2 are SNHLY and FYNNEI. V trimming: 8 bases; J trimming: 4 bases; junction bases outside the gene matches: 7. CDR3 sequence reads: CASLETGVYGYTF. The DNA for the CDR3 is TGTGCCAGCCTCGAAACAGGGGTCTATGGCTACACCTTC.

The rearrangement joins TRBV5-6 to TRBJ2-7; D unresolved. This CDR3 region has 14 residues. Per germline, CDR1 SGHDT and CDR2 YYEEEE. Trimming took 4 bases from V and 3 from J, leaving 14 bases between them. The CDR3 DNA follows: TGTGCCAGCAGCCATACTGACCGCTTCTACGAGCAGTACTTC. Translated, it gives CASSHTDRFYEQYF.

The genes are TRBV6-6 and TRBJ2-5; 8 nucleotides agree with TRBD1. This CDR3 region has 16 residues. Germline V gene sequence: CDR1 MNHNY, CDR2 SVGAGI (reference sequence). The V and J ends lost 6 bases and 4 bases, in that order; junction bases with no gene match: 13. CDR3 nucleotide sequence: TGTGCCAGCAGACCCGTCGGACAGGGCAGAGGAGAGACCCAGTACTTC. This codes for CASRPVGQGRGETQYF.